This entry lists 21 T cell receptor beta chains sequenced from one sample in a study of blood T cell repertoires in COVID-19. Profiled with immunoSEQ multiplex PCR; TCRdb holds only in-frame clones, not every one. The sample has under 100,000 clones, over 75% seen once; the top ten hold 10% to 15%. The sequencing input was peripheral blood. The source is a human donor in a cohort sampled during active COVID-19.

V usage is TRBV3-1 (or the pseudogene TRBV3-2) and J usage is TRBJ2-2, with 11 bases aligning to TRBD2. J gave up 3 bases and V 0 bases, and 3 bases lay outside the gene matches. This CDR3 is 17 amino acids long. Per the germline V gene, CDR1 is LGHDT and CDR2 is YNNKEL (reference sequence). The CDR3 sequence is CASSQDLGLADTGELFF. CDR3 nucleotides: TGTGCCAGCAGCCAAGATCTGGGACTAGCGGACACCGGGGAGCTGTTTTTT.

The chain has TRBV19 and TRBJ1-2; D unresolved. CDR1 LNHDA and CDR2 SQIVND come from the germline V gene (reference sequence). The CDR3 length is 15 residues. V lost 3 bases and J lost 8, with 19 bases in between. DNA for the CDR3: TGTGCCAGTAGTATCATAGGGCGCCGGGGTATGGGCTACACCTTC. It is translated as CASSIIGRRGMGYTF.

CDR3 amino acids: CASSDRLAGGLPNTGELFF. The CDR3 DNA sequence: TGTGCCAGCAGCGACCGACTAGCGGGGGGGCTCCCGAACACCGGGGAGCTGTTTTTT. The chain joins TRBV7-2 to TRBJ2-2; 14 bases align to TRBD2. V gave up 5 bases and J gave up 0 bases; unmatched junction bases: 8. Germline CDR1 SGHTA, CDR2 FQGNSA. CDR3 length equals 19 residues.

This sequence joins TRBV7-2 and TRBJ1-4; the match to TRBD1 covers 8 bases. Germline V lookup: CDR1 SGHTA, CDR2 FQGNSA. CDR3 size: 16 residues. J was trimmed by 2 bases and V by 6 bases; bases with no gene match: 8. CDR3 bases: TGTGCCAGCAGTTTCGGACAGGGAATTACTAATGAAAAACTGTTTTTT. It specifies CASSFGQGITNEKLFF.

This clone was detected a few times. J is TRBJ1-2 and V is TRBV9; 7 bases match TRBD1. The CDR3 consists of 16 residues. V was clipped by 4 bases and J by 4 bases; unmatched bases: 13. The germline V gene has CDR1 SGDLS and CDR2 YYNGEE. DNA for the CDR3: TGTGCCAGCAGCCCCGCACTTACAGGGGCAGGCTATGGCTACACCTTC. Protein product: CASSPALTGAGYGYTF.

The rearrangement links TRBV18 to TRBJ1-1; the match to TRBD1 covers 8 bases. J gave up 1 base and V 8 bases, and 9 bases lay outside the gene matches. Germline loops: CDR1 KGHSH, CDR2 LQKENI. CDR3 length equals 15 residues. CDR3 nucleotides: TGTGCCAGCACCCCCCAGGGGGCGAGGAACACTGAAGCTTTCTTT. It codes for CASTPQGARNTEAFF.

This clone has more than one count but fewer than ten. The rearrangement uses TRBV5-1 and TRBJ1-1; TRBD1 is a possible D gene (5 bases). The V gene's germline CDR1 is SGHRS and CDR2 YFSETQ. The CDR3 sequence is 15 residues long. V gave up 0 bases and J gave up 2 bases, with 11 bases separating them. CDR3 residues: CASSLELRGNTEAFF. Written as DNA, the CDR3 is TGCGCCAGCAGCTTGGAACTTAGGGGAAACACTGAAGCTTTCTTT.

J is TRBJ1-2 and V is TRBV2; D unclear. The CDR3 is made up of 13 amino acids. V lost 7 bases and J 8 bases, leaving 17 bases between the germline ends. Germline values: CDR1 SNHLY, CDR2 FYNNEI. The CDR3 DNA follows: TGTGCCAGCACTGCCTCCCTGGGAGGAGGCTACACCTTC. Residues: CASTASLGGGYTF.

The rearrangement uses TRBV6-1 and TRBJ2-2; the match to TRBD1 covers 12 bases. CDR1 and CDR2 from the germline V gene are MNHNS and SASEGT. The CDR3 contains 18 residues. With 3 bases clipped from V and 5 bases from J, the junction kept 10 bases outside the gene matches. As DNA, the CDR3 is TGTGCCAGCAGTGACGGGACTCCGGGACAGGGGGCGACCGGGGAGCTGTTTTTT. This sequence encodes CASSDGTPGQGATGELFF.

The CDR3 DNA is TGTGCCAGCAGCTCGGAGCCGGGACTCCAAATGAACACTGAAGCTTTCTTT. It translates to CASSSEPGLQMNTEAFF. V usage is TRBV13 and J usage is TRBJ1-1, with D tentatively TRBD1 (5 bases). The CDR3 length is 17 residues. V was pared by 4 bases and J by 0 bases, with 18 bases between. The V gene's germline CDR1 is PRHDT and CDR2 FYEKMQ (reference sequence).

This rearrangement joins TRBV18 to TRBJ2-5; TRBD2 is a possible D gene (5 bases). Trimming took off 4 bases at V and 5 bases at J, with 23 bases between the two ends. In germline, CDR1 is KGHSH, CDR2 LQKENI. This CDR3 is built from 17 residues. Here the CDR3 DNA reads TGTGCCAGCTCACGTGGTGGAGGTTTTCAGTCGGCGGAGACCCAGTACTTC. Translating it yields CASSRGGGFQSAETQYF.

J is TRBJ1-2 and V is TRBV7-9; D gene unclear. CDR1 SEHNR and CDR2 FQNEAQ come from the germline V gene (reference sequence). V was clipped by 5 bases and J by 2 bases, with 12 bases between them. CDR3 length: 14 amino acids. CDR3 in amino acids: CASSRRIGNYGYTF. CDR3 DNA: TGTGCCAGCAGCCGGAGGATAGGGAACTATGGCTACACCTTC.

This clone is a singleton in its sample. V usage is TRBV24-1 and J usage is TRBJ2-1, with a tentative D call TRBD1 (6 bases). The germline V and J ends were trimmed by 3 bases and 5 bases, with 16 bases remaining between them. Germline V lookup: CDR1 KGHDR, CDR2 SFDVKD. This CDR3 comprises 16 residues. CDR3 loop: CATSDAEGQSHNEQFF. CDR3 bases: TGTGCCACCAGTGATGCTGAAGGACAGTCCCACAATGAGCAGTTCTTC.

Points on this clone: An end of the junction does not agree with germline; a read error may underlie this. This sequence joins TRBV4-3 and TRBJ1-1; D ambiguous. Per germline, CDR1 LGHNA and CDR2 YSLEER. The CDR3 runs to 15 residues. CDR3 DNA: TGCGCCAGCAGCCACGAACTCGGGAGGAACTCTGAAGCTTTCTTT. Encoded protein: CASSHELGRNSEAFF.

The chain combines TRBV5-6 with TRBJ2-7; D is perhaps TRBD2 (7 bases). This CDR3 has 15 amino acids. V lost 2 bases, J lost 0 bases, and 12 bases lay in between. Germline V gene sequence: CDR1 SGHDT, CDR2 YYEEEE. For the CDR3, the DNA is TGTGCCAGCAGCTTCCTGGGGGGGGCCTCCTACGAGCAGTACTTC. This gives the protein CASSFLGGASYEQYF. The full variable domain, its missing parts supplied by reference TRBV5-6 and TRBJ2-7, is DAGVTQSPTHLIKTRGQQVTLRCSPKSGHDTVSWYQQALGQGPQFIFQYYEEEERQRGNFPDRFSGHQFPNYSSELNVNALLLGDSALYLCASSFLGGASYEQYFGPGTRLTVT.

The CDR3 DNA reads TGTGCCAGCAGACGACAGGGGCCGGGGTCCTACAATGAGCAGTTCTTC. Its protein product is CASRRQGPGSYNEQFF. This sequence joins TRBV7-9 and TRBJ2-1, with 8 bases identical to TRBD1. Germline trimming cut 6 bases from V and 1 base from J; bases unmatched to any gene: 8. Germline CDR1 SEHNR, CDR2 FQNEAQ (reference sequence). CDR3 length equals 16 residues.

The chain links TRBV6-1 to TRBJ1-2; D not certain. CDR3 length equals 15 residues. Germline loops: CDR1 MNHNS, CDR2 SASEGT. V lost 0 bases, J lost 4 bases, and 12 bases lay in between. The CDR3 nucleotides are TGTGCCAGCAGTGAAGCGCGCGGATGGATCTATGGCTACACCTTC. It specifies CASSEARGWIYGYTF.

The CDR3: CASAGSGTSNNEQFF. The DNA of the CDR3 is TGTGCCAGCGCGGGTTCCGGGACTTCCAACAATGAGCAGTTCTTC. This chain connects TRBV9 to TRBJ2-1; possible D gene TRBD2, 6 bases. The CDR3 is 15 residues long. Germline V gene data show CDR1 as SGDLS and CDR2 as YYNGEE. Trimming pared 7 bases from V and 5 bases from J, leaving 19 bases between.

V is TRBV24-1 and J is TRBJ2-7; 10 positions agree with TRBD1. Germline CDR1 and CDR2: KGHDR and SFDVKD. Trimming cost V 5 bases and J 5 bases; bases outside gene matches: 8. The CDR3 length is 15 residues. The CDR3 reads CATSASGTGAHEQYF. In DNA form, the CDR3 reads TGTGCCACCAGTGCCTCCGGGACAGGGGCCCACGAGCAGTACTTC.

The rearrangement links TRBV28 to TRBJ2-1; D might be TRBD1 (7 bases). The germline gives CDR1 MDHEN, CDR2 SYDVKM. This CDR3 comprises 15 residues. V lost 6 bases, J lost 7 bases, and 19 bases lay in between. The chain's CDR3 is CASSLNRGLKNEQFF. Here the CDR3 DNA reads TGTGCCAGCAGCCTTAACAGGGGACTTAAGAATGAGCAGTTCTTC.

This sequence joins TRBV10-1 and TRBJ1-2; tentatively, D is TRBD1 (6 bases). The germline CDR1 and CDR2 sequences are WNHNN and SYGVQD (reference sequence). The V gene lost 0 bases and the J gene lost 2 bases, with 13 bases spanning the gap. The CDR3 runs to 16 residues. CDR3 residues: CASSESGVGGNYGYTF. CDR3 bases: TGCGCCAGCAGTGAGTCGGGGGTAGGGGGAAACTATGGCTACACCTTC.